The present entry profiles one T cell receptor beta chain with its context. Its antigen is still unknown. One base away there is no much larger clone; base qualities are not given. This specimen comes from a study of PD-1 blockade in classical Hodgkin lymphoma (dated by TCRdb to the early 2020s). Some background on the complete study: Nivolumab dosing was 3 mg/kg intravenously every 2 weeks, continuing until either disease progression or unacceptable toxicity. A peripheral blood immune signature of response to PD-1 blockade in classical Hodgkin lymphoma was defined using TCR beta sequencing and CyTOF.

Beyond this particular receptor, the publication reports: Patients starting nivolumab less than 1 year after ASCT had lower diversity and were excluded from later analyses to avoid confounding by immune reconstitution. Only a single clinical trial cohort was studied, and what caused the repertoire differences, possibly disease activity or prior therapy, remained undefined. Baseline diversity similar to that of newly diagnosed patients was observed in trial patients achieving complete response, whereas significantly lower diversity was observed in partial responders and progressors. Baseline TCR diversity was reported to be lower in newly diagnosed patients than in healthy donors, and even lower in relapsed/refractory patients. CD4+ but not CD8+ TCR diversity rose significantly by C4D1 (p=0.0027 vs p=0.16), most apparent in complete responders (p=0.02).

The CDR3 starts with the cysteine, ends with the phenylalanine, and has 13 residues. Only CDR3 DNA is held: 39 bases, read in frame from base 1. CDR1 LNHDA and CDR2 SQIVND are derived from the germline V gene (reference sequence). V loses 4 bases of germline sequence and J loses 0 bases, and the interval between the two ends is 7 bases. The time point label on this specimen signifies: cycle 2 day 1 (C2D1) of nivolumab. Every trial patient had relapsed following autologous stem cell transplantation, and prior brentuximab vedotin exposure was what differed among cohorts A, B and C. The trial cohort comprised more than 55 patients with relapsed/refractory classical Hodgkin lymphoma whose best overall responses were complete response, partial response or progressive disease. Single-agent nivolumab was administered to trial patients in the multi-cohort phase II CheckMate 205 trial. An independent review committee assessed best overall response using the 2007 International Working Group response criteria. Trial PBMCs were collected just before the start of nivolumab (C1D1) and during therapy at cycle 2 day 1 and cycle 4 day 1. Peripheral blood was collected in 8 mL Vacutainer Cell Preparation Tubes, from which PBMCs were isolated by centrifugation and then cryopreserved.

Genomic DNA was isolated using the Qiagen DNeasy kit from unsorted PBMCs as well as from negatively selected CD4+ and CD8+ fractions. TCR beta CDR3 regions were subjected to amplification by immunoSEQ multiplex PCR with primers that anneal to V and J segments. A synthetic immune receptor repertoire was used to minimize amplification bias, and any residual bias was removed computationally once sequencing was done. In the source study's methods: Repertoire diversity was quantified as the Shannon entropy index using custom Python scripts. Unsorted, CD4+ and CD8+ repertoires were analyzed separately, except for combined analyses in which CD4+ and CD8+ sequences were merged in silico. Clonal expansion was defined as at least a 2-fold frequency increase after treatment relative to C1D1, with a pseudocount of 0.5 for undetected baseline clones. Clones with 0 or 1 copy at C1D1 were defined as singleton clones, while clones with 2 or more copies were defined as non-singleton clones. Clones expanded in unsorted samples were annotated as CD4+, CD8+ or unknown by matching protein sequences in sorted samples from the same patient. Wilcoxon tests on paired samples were used to test diversity changes from C1D1 to C4D1. TCRdb carries this immuneACCESS record with in-frame sequences only. Its versions omit some clonotypes, under half of them owing to an unresolved V gene in the studies checked, with the rest unexplained. The DNA was the basis for D and trimming; V, J and clone size are from that table. In all, the sample holds 75,000 to 100,000 clones, and around 81% of those were seen once. The ten largest clones capture around 15% of the sample.

This chain is built from TRBV19 and TRBJ2-7, with a tentative D gene TRBD2 over 5 matching bases. Material: peripheral blood mononuclear cells (PBMCs), obtained before the second cycle of nivolumab. The TCR comes from a human donor with classical Hodgkin lymphoma. CDR3 protein: CASSKDSSYEQYF. The bases are TGTGCCAGTAGTAAGGACTCCTCCTACGAGCAGTACTTC.